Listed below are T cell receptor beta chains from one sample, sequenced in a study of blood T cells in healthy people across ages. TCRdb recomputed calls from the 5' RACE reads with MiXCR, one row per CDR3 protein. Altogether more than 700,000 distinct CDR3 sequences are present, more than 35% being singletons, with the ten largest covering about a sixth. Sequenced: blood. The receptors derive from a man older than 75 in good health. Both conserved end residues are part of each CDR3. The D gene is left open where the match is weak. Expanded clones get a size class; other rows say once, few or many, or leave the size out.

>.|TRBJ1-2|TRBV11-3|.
TGTGCCAGCAGCTTATACCCGACAGGAAACTATGGCTACACCTTC
CASSLYPTGNYGYTF
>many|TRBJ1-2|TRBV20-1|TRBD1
TGCAGTGCTAGGTCCCAGGGGGCTCACTATGGCTACACCTTC
CSARSQGAHYGYTF
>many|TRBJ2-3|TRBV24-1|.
TGTGCCACCAGTGATTTTACAGATACGCAGTATTTT
CATSDFTDTQYF
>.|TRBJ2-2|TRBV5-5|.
TGTGCCAGCAGCTGGGTAGACCAGCCTGACACCGGGGAGCTGTTTTTT
CASSWVDQPDTGELFF
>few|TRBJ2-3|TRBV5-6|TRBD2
TGTGCCAGCAGCTTTAGAGCTAGCGGGAACGCAGATACGCAGTATTTT
CASSFRASGNADTQYF
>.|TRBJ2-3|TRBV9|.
TGTGCCAGCAGCGTAGCTCCTATTCCCGGATCAGATACGCAGTATTTT
CASSVAPIPGSDTQYF
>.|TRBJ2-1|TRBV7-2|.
TGTGCCAGCAGCTTAAACGTTCATCTCAGCTCCTACAATGAGCGGTTCTTC
CASSLNVHLSSYNERFF
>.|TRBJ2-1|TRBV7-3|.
TGTGCCAGCAGCTTAAATAGCTGGGATGAGCAGTTCTTC
CASSLNSWDEQFF
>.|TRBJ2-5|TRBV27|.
TGTGCCAGCAGTCCGCATAACCTGAATGAGCAGTACTTC
CASSPHNLNEQYF
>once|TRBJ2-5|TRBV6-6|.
TGTGCCAGCAGCGAATTACCCGGACTATCCACAGAGACCCAGTACTTC
CASSELPGLSTETQYF
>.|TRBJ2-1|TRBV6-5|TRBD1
TGTGCCAGCAGCCACCCGGGACAGGCGGACAATGAGCAGTTCTTC
CASSHPGQADNEQFF
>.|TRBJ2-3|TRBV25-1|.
TGTGCCAGCAGTGAATTTGCTGGGGGGACCACAGATACGCAGTATTTT
CASSEFAGGTTDTQYF
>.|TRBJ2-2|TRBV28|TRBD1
TGTGCCAGCACTACAGGGGTCGTGAACACCGGGGAGCTGTTTTTT
CASTTGVVNTGELFF
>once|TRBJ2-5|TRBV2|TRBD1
TGTGCCAGCAGAGTACAGACAGGGCGAGAGACCCAGTACTTC
CASRVQTGRETQYF
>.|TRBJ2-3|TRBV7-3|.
TGTGCCGGCAGCCCGAAGCAGGGAACCACAGATACGCAGTATTTT
CAGSPKQGTTDTQYF
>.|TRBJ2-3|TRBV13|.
TGTGCCAGCAGCACCCCTCGCGGTAGCACAGATACGCAGTATTTT
CASSTPRGSTDTQYF
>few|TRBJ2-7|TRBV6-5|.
TGTGCCAGCAGTTACTCTCACCAAAACGAGCAGTACTTC
CASSYSHQNEQYF
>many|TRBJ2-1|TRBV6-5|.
TGTGCCAGCGGGCCCTACTACAATGAGCAGTTCTTC
CASGPYYNEQFF
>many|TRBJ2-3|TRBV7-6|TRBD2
TGTGCCAGCAGCCTCATAGCGGGAGTATCGACAGATACGCAGTATTTT
CASSLIAGVSTDTQYF
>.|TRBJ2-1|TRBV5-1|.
TGCGCCGGCAGCCCGACAAGTTCCTACAATGAGCAGTTCTTC
CAGSPTSSYNEQFF
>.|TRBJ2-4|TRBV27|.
TGTGCCAGCAGTTTATCAGGGACCTATCTTCGGTACTTC
CASSLSGTYLRYF
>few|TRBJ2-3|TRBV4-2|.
TGTGCCAGCAGCCAAGACCAGGGATTCACAGATACGCAGTATTTT
CASSQDQGFTDTQYF
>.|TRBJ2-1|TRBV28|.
TGTGCCAGTGCCCAAGCCACGGGCGGCGATGAGCAGTTCTTC
CASAQATGGDEQFF
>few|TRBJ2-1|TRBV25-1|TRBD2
TGTGCCAGCAGTGACGAGAGGACTAGCGGGAACGGACAGTTCTTC
CASSDERTSGNGQFF
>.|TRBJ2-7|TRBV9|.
TGTGCCAGCAGCGTAGGAGACGTTAGCTACGAGCAGTACTTC
CASSVGDVSYEQYF
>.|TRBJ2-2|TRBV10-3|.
TGTGCCATCAGTGATCCGGGACGGCCAGAGAACACCGGGGAGCTGTTTTTT
CAISDPGRPENTGELFF
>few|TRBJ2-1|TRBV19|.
TGTGCCAGTAGTATAGAGGGCAAGAGCTCCTACAATGAGCAGTTCTTC
CASSIEGKSSYNEQFF
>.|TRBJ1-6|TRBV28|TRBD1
TGTGCCAGCAGTCCCAATACGCCGGGACAGAATTCACCCCTCCACTTT
CASSPNTPGQNSPLHF
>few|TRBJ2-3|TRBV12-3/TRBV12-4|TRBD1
TGTGCCAGCAGTTTCCGACAGGGGAAAACAGATACGCAGTATTTT
CASSFRQGKTDTQYF
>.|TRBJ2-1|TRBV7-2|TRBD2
TGTGCCAGCAGCCCTCTAGCGGGAGGCGTAGATGAGCAGTTCTTC
CASSPLAGGVDEQFF
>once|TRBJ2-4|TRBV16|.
TGTGCCAGCACTGGACAGGCCAAAAACATTCAGTACTTC
CASTGQAKNIQYF
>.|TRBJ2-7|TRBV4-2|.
TGTGCCAGCAGCCCAAGGACAGTATACAATGAGCAGTACTTC
CASSPRTVYNEQYF
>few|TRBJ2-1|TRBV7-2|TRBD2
TGTGCCAGCAGCCGGACTAGCGGGGCTACTGAGCAGTTCTTC
CASSRTSGATEQFF
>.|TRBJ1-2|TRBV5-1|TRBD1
TGCGCCAGCAGCTCCCACCCGACAGGGGGTGGGTATAGCTACACCTTC
CASSSHPTGGGYSYTF
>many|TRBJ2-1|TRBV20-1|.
TGCAGTGCTAGATTTCGGCCTTACAATGAGCAGTTCTTC
CSARFRPYNEQFF
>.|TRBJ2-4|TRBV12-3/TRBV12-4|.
TGTGCCAGCAGTACCACAGGGCCCAAAAACATTCAGTACTTC
CASSTTGPKNIQYF
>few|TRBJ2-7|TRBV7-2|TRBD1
TGTGCCAGCAGTCCGATAGGGTTAGGGGGCGTTGGATATACCTACGAGCAGTACTTC
CASSPIGLGGVGYTYEQYF
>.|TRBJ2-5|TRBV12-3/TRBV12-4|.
TGTGCCAGTAAAAGGAGGGCAGCGGAGACCCAGTACTTC
CASKRRAAETQYF
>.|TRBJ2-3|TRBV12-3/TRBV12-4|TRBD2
TGTGCCAGCAGTGCCCGACTAGCGGGGGACAGTCCGACAGATACGCAGTATTTT
CASSARLAGDSPTDTQYF
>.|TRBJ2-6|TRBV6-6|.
TGTGCCAGCAGTACCCCGGGACACCATACTGGGGCCAACGTCCTGACTTTC
CASSTPGHHTGANVLTF
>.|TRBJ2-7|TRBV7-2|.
TGTGCCAGCAGCTTAGCCAGGGTAGTCGAGCAGTACTTC
CASSLARVVEQYF
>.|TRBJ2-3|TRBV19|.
TGTGCCAGTAGTACATACCAGGGGAGCACAGATACGCAGTATTTT
CASSTYQGSTDTQYF
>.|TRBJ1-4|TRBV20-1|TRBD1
TGCAGTGCTAGAGGGGACAGCTCAATTGCGCAAAGACTGTTTTTT
CSARGDSSIAQRLFF
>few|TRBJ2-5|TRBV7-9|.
TGTGCCAGCAGCCCTTCACAATTCAGGGGCGATAACCAAGAGACCCAGTACTTC
CASSPSQFRGDNQETQYF
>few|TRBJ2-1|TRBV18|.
TGTGCCAGCTCACCTTTAGGGACGAGCTCCTACAATGAGCAGTTCTTC
CASSPLGTSSYNEQFF
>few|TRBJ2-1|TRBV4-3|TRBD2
TGCGCCAGCAGCCCCCGGATAGCGGGAGGTTTAACCTACAATGAGCAGTTCTTC
CASSPRIAGGLTYNEQFF
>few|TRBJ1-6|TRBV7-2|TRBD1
TGTGCCAGCAGCCAAAGGGACAGTAATTCACCCCTCCACTTT
CASSQRDSNSPLHF
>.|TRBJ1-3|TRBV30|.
TGTGCCTCGTCCTTAAGTGGAAACACCATATATTTT
CASSLSGNTIYF
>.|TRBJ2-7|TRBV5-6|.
TGTGCCAGCAGCGCGCCCTCGCGGAGCTACGAGCAGTACTTC
CASSAPSRSYEQYF
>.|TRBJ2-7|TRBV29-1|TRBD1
TGCAGCGTCGCTGACAGGGGAAGCTCCTACGAGCAGTACTTC
CSVADRGSSYEQYF
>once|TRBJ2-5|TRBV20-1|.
TGCAGTGCTGGAGATGATCGAGCAGCACGGACCCAGTACTTC
CSAGDDRAARTQYF
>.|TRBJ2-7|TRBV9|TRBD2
TGTGCCAGCAGCGTTGGGGCTAGCGGGGACCATGAGCAGTACTTC
CASSVGASGDHEQYF
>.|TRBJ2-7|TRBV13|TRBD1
TGTGCCAGCAGCTTACGCCGACAGGGCTCCTACGAGCAGTACTTC
CASSLRRQGSYEQYF
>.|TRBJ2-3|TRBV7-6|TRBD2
TGTGCCAGCAGCTCCACCGGGACTAGCGGGACTAGCACAGATACGCAGTATTTT
CASSSTGTSGTSTDTQYF
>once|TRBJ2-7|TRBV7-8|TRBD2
TGTGCCTGCAGCTCTCGCGGACTAGCGGGGGGATACGAGCAGTACTTC
CACSSRGLAGGYEQYF
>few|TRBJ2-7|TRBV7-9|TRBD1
TGTGCCAGCAGCTACATGACAGGGGTGAACGAGCAGTACTTC
CASSYMTGVNEQYF
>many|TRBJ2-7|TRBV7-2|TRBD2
TGTGCCAGCAGCTTAACCCTAGCGGGAGGGCCAGGTCAAGGCGAGCAGTACTTC
CASSLTLAGGPGQGEQYF
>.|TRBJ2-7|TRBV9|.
TGTGCCAGCAGCGTAGGAGCGCGCGAGCAGTACTTC
CASSVGAREQYF
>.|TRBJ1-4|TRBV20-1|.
TGCAGTGCTAGAGAATCTTTAGCTTACGAAAAACTGTTTTTT
CSARESLAYEKLFF